Listed below are T cell receptor beta chains from one sample, sequenced in a study of regulatory T cells in long-lasting Graves disease. Each CDR3 protein is one row after TCRdb ran MiXCR on the multiplex PCR reads. The table records approximately 470,000 distinct CDR3 sequences, around 15% of them present only once. The sample was also reused in another study, on T cells in Graves' hyperthyroidism and ophthalmopathy.

The specimen was peripheral blood mononuclear cells (PBMCs), collected at new diagnosis, from a patient treated with antithyroid drugs. The receptors were sampled from a man aged 35 to 55 with Graves disease. Each CDR3 is given with its conserved first and last residue. The order of the fields is CDR3 protein, CDR3 DNA, V gene, CDR3 length, D gene, J gene, clone size. The D gene is left open where the match is weak. Expanded clones are given a class, and other clones once, few, many or no size at all.

CASSARNGGGTGELFF | TGTGCCAGCAGCGCCCGGAACGGGGGCGGTACCGGGGAGCTGTTTTTT | TRBV11-1 | 16 | . | TRBJ2-2 | few
CSAGWGQGAEETQYF | TGCAGTGCCGGATGGGGGCAGGGGGCAGAGGAGACCCAGTACTTC | TRBV20-1 | 15 | TRBD1 | TRBJ2-5 | .
CASSLKTSGTAFMFNDQFF | TGTGCCAGCAGCCTCAAGACTAGCGGGACCGCCTTTATGTTCAATGATCAGTTCTTC | TRBV7-2 | 19 | TRBD2 | TRBJ2-1 | .
CASSPGRSSGANVLTF | TGTGCCAGTAGTCCCGGACGGAGCTCTGGGGCCAACGTCCTGACTTTC | TRBV19 | 16 | . | TRBJ2-6 | .
CASSYDRGSDEQYF | TGTGCCAGCAGCTACGACAGGGGATCCGACGAGCAGTACTTC | TRBV11-2 | 14 | TRBD1 | TRBJ2-7 | many
CASSLVMTGELFF | TGTGCCAGCAGCTTAGTAATGACCGGGGAGCTGTTTTTT | TRBV11-3 | 13 | . | TRBJ2-2 | many
CATSDSWGGMNTGELFF | TGTGCCACCAGTGATTCTTGGGGCGGGATGAACACCGGGGAGCTGTTTTTT | TRBV24-1 | 17 | . | TRBJ2-2 | .
CSVRRVEQFPFF | TGCAGTGTTCGGAGAGTCGAACAATTTCCGTTCTTC | TRBV20-1 | 12 | . | TRBJ2-1 | few
CSASDRDSIYEQYF | TGCAGTGCTAGTGACCGGGACAGTATCTACGAGCAGTACTTC | TRBV20-1 | 14 | TRBD1 | TRBJ2-7 | many
CASSQESRHYEQYF | TGCGCCAGCAGCCAAGAGTCCCGCCACTACGAGCAGTACTTC | TRBV4-1 | 14 | . | TRBJ2-7 | .
CASSLTEEHGAFF | TGTGCCAGCAGCTTAACGGAGGAACATGGGGCTTTCTTT | TRBV7-3 | 13 | . | TRBJ1-1 | many
CAGGPGTSGSTDTQYF | TGTGCCGGGGGACCGGGGACTAGCGGGAGCACAGATACGCAGTATTTT | TRBV2 | 16 | TRBD2 | TRBJ2-3 | many
CSANRRYEQYF | TGCAGTGCTAATAGGAGATACGAGCAGTACTTC | TRBV20-1 | 11 | . | TRBJ2-7 | .
CASSQVGRTDTQYF | TGTGCCAGCAGCCAAGTCGGTCGCACAGATACGCAGTATTTT | TRBV14 | 14 | . | TRBJ2-3 | few
CAISERGMGTGHNEQFF | TGTGCCATCAGTGAGCGGGGTATGGGGACAGGCCACAATGAGCAGTTCTTC | TRBV10-3 | 17 | TRBD1 | TRBJ2-1 | many